Listed here are 27 T cell receptor beta chains from one sample, sequenced in a study of blood T cell repertoires in COVID-19. TCRdb's table, derived via immunoSEQ multiplex PCR, lists solely in-frame clones and lacks some. The top ten hold over 1% of the sample, which has 300,000 to 350,000 clones, almost 90% seen once. The sequencing input was PBMCs or T cells enriched from blood (not recorded which). Receptor source: a woman aged 25 to 39 who had been exposed to COVID-19.

The CDR3 coding sequence is TGTGCCAGTAGTATAACCGTGAGCTCCTACGAGCAGTACTTC. Protein: CASSITVSSYEQYF. This rearrangement joins TRBV19 to TRBJ2-7; D gene uncertain. Germline V gene data show CDR1 as LNHDA and CDR2 as SQIVND (reference sequence). This CDR3 has 14 residues. Trimming pared 2 bases from V and 0 bases from J, leaving 8 bases between.

The genes are TRBV2 and TRBJ2-1, with 8 bases lining up with TRBD2. The V gene end was trimmed by 7 bases and the J gene end by 0 bases; junction bases not matched to a gene: 5. Germline-derived CDR1 and CDR2 are SNHLY and FYNNEI. The CDR3 is made up of 15 amino acids. DNA of the CDR3: TGTGCCAGCATTCGGGCGGGGGGCTCCTACAATGAGCAGTTCTTC. Protein sequence: CASIRAGGSYNEQFF.

CDR3 loop: CASSLDGLAGVVPYEQYF. CDR3 nucleotide sequence: TGCGCCAGCAGCTTGGATGGGCTAGCGGGAGTGGTTCCCTACGAGCAGTACTTC. This sequence joins TRBV5-1 and TRBJ2-7, with 10 nucleotides matching TRBD2. This CDR3 has 18 amino acids. After removal of 0 bases from V and 2 bases from J, the junction contained 11 bases not matched to a gene. CDR1 and CDR2 from the germline V gene are SGHRS and YFSETQ.

V is TRBV4-1 and J is TRBJ1-2; D might be TRBD1 (6 bases). From germline, CDR1 is MGHRA and CDR2 YSYEKL. The CDR3 runs 15 residues. The V and J ends lost 0 bases and 6 bases respectively, with 14 bases between them. The CDR3 reads CASSQEGRGFDGYTF. The CDR3 DNA reads as TGCGCCAGCAGCCAAGAGGGCAGGGGTTTTGATGGCTACACCTTC.

The chain combines TRBV30 with TRBJ1-5, with 8 positions matching TRBD1. After removal of 2 bases from V and 7 bases from J, the junction contained 10 bases not matched to a gene. CDR3 length: 15 residues. Germline loops: CDR1 GTSNPN, CDR2 SVGIG (reference sequence). The CDR3 spells CAWSSPQGAWQPQHF. DNA for the CDR3: TGTGCCTGGAGTTCACCTCAGGGGGCGTGGCAGCCCCAGCATTTT.

The chain combines TRBV2 with TRBJ2-7; 7 bases are shared with TRBD2. CDR3 length: 13 amino acids. With 7 bases clipped from V and 1 base from J, the junction kept 4 bases outside the gene matches. From germline, CDR1 is SNHLY and CDR2 FYNNEI. The CDR3: CASTGGSSYEQYF. Written as DNA, the CDR3 is TGTGCCAGCACGGGGGGTAGTTCCTACGAGCAGTACTTC.

The V gene is TRBV7-9, the J gene TRBJ1-2; perhaps TRBD1 as D (5 bases). Trimming took 2 bases from V and 4 from J, leaving 14 bases between them. The germline gives CDR1 SEHNR, CDR2 FQNEAQ (reference sequence). The CDR3 runs to 15 residues. This chain's CDR3 is CASSLTEGRAYGYTF. CDR3 coding DNA: TGTGCCAGCAGCTTAACGGAGGGCAGGGCCTATGGCTACACCTTC.

The J gene is TRBJ1-1, the V gene TRBV5-8; perhaps TRBD1 as D (6 bases). V lost 4 bases and J 12 bases, leaving 22 bases between the germline ends. There are 14 residues in the CDR3. The V gene's germline CDR1 is SGHTS and CDR2 YDEGEE. CDR3 nucleotides: TGTGCCAGCAGCGAACCTCAGGGGTCCCTCCAACCTTTCTTT. It codes for CASSEPQGSLQPFF. Supplemented by reference TRBV5-8 and TRBJ1-1, the full variable domain reads EAGVTQSPTHLIKTRGQQATLRCSPISGHTSVYWYQQALGLGLQFLLWYDEGEERNRGNFPPRFSGRQFPNYSSELNVNALELEDSALYLCASSEPQGSLQPFFGQGTRLTVV.

This chain links TRBV7-9 with TRBJ1-1, with D perhaps matching TRBD1 (6 bases). This CDR3 has 14 amino acids. Trimming cost V 5 bases and J 1 base, with 11 bases left between them. The germline V gene has CDR1 SEHNR and CDR2 FQNEAQ (reference sequence). In nucleotides, the CDR3 is TGTGCCAGCAGCCCCGGGACACGGAACACTGAAGCTTTCTTT. This codes for CASSPGTRNTEAFF.

There are a few counts of this clone. The chain joins TRBV5-8 to TRBJ1-2; tentatively, D is TRBD1 (6 bases). The CDR3 is made up of 13 amino acids. V gave up 5 bases and J gave up 12 bases, with 20 bases separating them. The V gene's germline CDR1 is SGHTS and CDR2 YDEGEE. The CDR3, as DNA: TGTGCCAGCAGGGATCCAGGGGCCGATCACGACACCTTC. Protein sequence: CASRDPGADHDTF.

There are a few counts of this clone. The J gene is TRBJ1-1, the V gene TRBV9; 7 bases fit TRBD1. V was clipped by 6 bases and J by 3 bases; unmatched bases: 8. CDR3 length: 14 amino acids. Germline V gene lookup returns CDR1 SGDLS and CDR2 YYNGEE. The CDR3 nucleotides read TGTGCCAGCACCACCGGGACAGAAGACACTGAAGCTTTCTTT. Protein product: CASTTGTEDTEAFF.

The chain has TRBV27 and TRBJ2-7, with a possible D match to TRBD2 (5 bases). Germline V lookup: CDR1 MNHEY, CDR2 SMNVEV (reference sequence). Trimming left V 8 bases short and J 0 bases short, with 11 bases between. The CDR3 is 13 amino acids. This chain's CDR3 is CASGGPSSYEQYF. The CDR3 DNA reads as TGTGCCAGCGGCGGGCCTAGCTCCTACGAGCAGTACTTC.

The rearrangement links TRBV29-1 to TRBJ2-5; maybe TRBD2 (5 bases). Germline values: CDR1 SQVTM, CDR2 ANQGSEA. The CDR3 totals 11 residues. The V end was cut by 7 bases, the J end by 5 bases, with 11 bases between. CDR3 in amino acids: CSGEGEETQYF. CDR3 in DNA: TGCAGCGGAGAGGGCGAGGAGACCCAGTACTTC. The full variable domain, with the rest looked up from reference TRBV29-1 and TRBJ2-5, is SAVISQKPSRDICQRGTSLTIQCQVDSQVTMMFWYRQQPGQSLTLIATANQGSEATYESGFVIDKFPISRPNLTFSTLTVSNMSPEDSSIYLCSGEGEETQYFGPGTRLLVL.

The J gene is TRBJ1-5, the V gene TRBV11-2, with D perhaps TRBD1 (5 bases). The CDR3 sequence is 15 residues long. V was cut by 3 bases and J by 3 bases, with 12 bases left in between. Per germline, CDR1 SGHAT and CDR2 FQNNGV. The CDR3 sequence is CASSFGQGANQPQHF. CDR3 DNA sequence: TGTGCCAGCAGCTTCGGCCAGGGTGCCAATCAGCCCCAGCATTTT.

The rearrangement links TRBV2 to TRBJ2-1; 16 nucleotides line up with TRBD2. The ends lost 8 bases at V and 2 bases at J; junction bases unmatched: 9. There are 18 residues in the CDR3. Germline loops: CDR1 SNHLY, CDR2 FYNNEI. CDR3 coding DNA: TGTGCCAGCCTCGGGGGGACTAGCGGGAGGGGTACCTACAATGAGCAGTTCTTC. As protein: CASLGGTSGRGTYNEQFF.

The genes are TRBV4-2 and TRBJ2-3; weak D call: TRBD2 (6 bases). V shed 1 base and J shed 4 bases, with 15 bases lying between them. The CDR3 is 16 residues long. CDR1 is LGHNA, CDR2 YNFKEQ, per germline. The CDR3 protein is CASSQVAASGSDTQYF. The CDR3 bases are TGTGCCAGCAGCCAAGTAGCGGCCTCGGGGTCAGATACGCAGTATTTT.

This chain connects TRBV25-1 to TRBJ1-2; D possibly corresponds to TRBD1 (5 bases). V was clipped by 10 bases and J by 2 bases, with 11 bases between them. This CDR3 has 12 amino acids. The germline V gene encodes CDR1 MGHDK and CDR2 SYGVNS. The CDR3 nucleotides are TGTGCCACCTCGACAGTGAACTATGGCTACACCTTC. It encodes CATSTVNYGYTF.

The gene calls are TRBV7-3 and TRBJ1-1, with a tentative D call TRBD1 (5 bases). The CDR3 totals 13 residues. V was cut by 5 bases and J by 2 bases, with 9 bases left in between. Germline V gives CDR1 SGHTA, CDR2 FQGTGA. The CDR3 region is CASSPDSNTEAFF. DNA for the CDR3: TGTGCCAGCAGCCCTGACAGTAACACTGAAGCTTTCTTT.

This clone was recorded once. DNA for the CDR3: TGCGCCAGCAGCTTGGATTTTATGGAGGGGAACATTCAGTACTTC. As protein: CASSLDFMEGNIQYF. This chain uses TRBV5-1 with TRBJ2-4; a weak D match, TRBD2 (6 bases). Trimming removed 0 bases from V and 7 bases from J, with 14 bases in between. CDR1 SGHRS and CDR2 YFSETQ come from the germline V gene. The CDR3 contains 15 residues.

The V call is TRBV4-1, the J call TRBJ2-7; D possibly corresponds to TRBD2 (6 bases). The CDR3 covers 12 residues. Per germline, CDR1 MGHRA and CDR2 YSYEKL. Between the trimmed V and J ends, which lost 1 base and 8 bases, there was a span of 9 bases. The CDR3 region has the DNA TGCGCCAGCAGCCAAGGCGGGGAAAAGCAGTACTTC. This codes for CASSQGGEKQYF.

The rearrangement links TRBV2 to TRBJ1-6; 10 bases are shared with TRBD1. Germline V gene data show CDR1 as SNHLY and CDR2 as FYNNEI. The CDR3 sequence is 15 residues long. With V trimmed by 6 bases and J by 8 bases, 7 bases remained unmatched. CDR3 region: CASRKTGGSYSPLHF. In nucleotides, the CDR3 is TGTGCCAGCAGAAAGACAGGGGGCTCGTATTCACCCCTCCACTTT.

The chain uses TRBV20-1 and TRBJ2-3; 8 nucleotides match TRBD2. This CDR3 is 15 amino acids long. The V gene end was trimmed by 3 bases and the J gene end by 0 bases; junction bases not matched to a gene: 5. From germline, CDR1 is DFQATT and CDR2 SNEGSKA (reference sequence). CDR3 region: CSASLASGSTDTQYF. CDR3 coding DNA: TGCAGTGCTAGTCTCGCTAGCGGGAGCACAGATACGCAGTATTTT.

The rearrangement uses TRBV19 and TRBJ1-5; D remains unclear. This CDR3 contains 17 residues. Trimming left V 7 bases short and J 4 bases short, with 23 bases between. Germline V lookup: CDR1 LNHDA, CDR2 SQIVND (reference sequence). The CDR3 DNA sequence: TGTGCCAGTACTCGAGGGTGGGCCTCGCCGGGGAATCAGCCCCAGCATTTT. It is translated as CASTRGWASPGNQPQHF. Filled out from reference TRBV19 and TRBJ1-5, the complete variable domain reads DGGITQSPKYLFRKEGQNVTLSCEQNLNHDAMYWYRQDPGQGLRLIYYSQIVNDFQKGDIAEGYSVSREKKESFPLTVTSAQKNPTAFYLCASTRGWASPGNQPQHFGDGTRLSIL.

The gene calls are TRBV7-9 and TRBJ2-1, with 8 bases lining up with TRBD1. CDR3 length: 15 amino acids. The V segment lost 3 bases and the J segment 5 bases; nucleotides outside the gene matches: 6. Germline loops: CDR1 SEHNR, CDR2 FQNEAQ (reference sequence). The CDR3 region is CASSFGQGLDNEQFF. Written as DNA, the CDR3 is TGTGCCAGCAGCTTCGGACAGGGCCTGGACAATGAGCAGTTCTTC.

V is TRBV12-3 or TRBV12-4 and J is TRBJ1-1; D is possibly TRBD1 (6 bases). Trimming cost V 5 bases and J 7 bases, with 11 bases left between them. The CDR3 has 12 residues. Here the CDR3 reads CASSQSGDEAFF. The CDR3 DNA reads TGTGCCAGCAGTCAGTCAGGGGATGAAGCTTTCTTT.

The CDR3 here is CASSLHDAGGNTIYF. The CDR3 region has the DNA TGTGCCAGCAGCCTCCATGATGCAGGAGGAAACACCATATATTTT. V and J are TRBV11-3 and TRBJ1-3; D unclear. This CDR3 region has 15 residues. V was shortened by 5 bases and J by 4 bases, with 15 bases between the two germline ends. Germline V gives CDR1 SGHNT, CDR2 YENEEA.

The chain employs TRBV11-1 and TRBJ2-7, with 7 bases fitting TRBD2. CDR3 length: 14 residues. The germline V gene has CDR1 SGHAT and CDR2 FQDESV (reference sequence). The V gene end was trimmed by 1 base and the J gene end by 4 bases; junction bases not matched to a gene: 4. The CDR3 loop is CASSLERDLYEQYF. CDR3 sequence (DNA): TGTGCCAGCAGCTTAGAGCGGGACCTTTACGAGCAGTACTTC.